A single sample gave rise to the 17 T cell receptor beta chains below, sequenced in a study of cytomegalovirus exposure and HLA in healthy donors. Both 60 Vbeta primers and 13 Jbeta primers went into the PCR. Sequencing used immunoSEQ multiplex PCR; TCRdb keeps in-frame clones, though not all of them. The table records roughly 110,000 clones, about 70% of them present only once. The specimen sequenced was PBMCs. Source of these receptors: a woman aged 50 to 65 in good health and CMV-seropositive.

CDR3 in DNA: TGTGCCAGCAGCGTGGACGGGGACAGGGCCTATGGCTACACCTTC. Translated: CASSVDGDRAYGYTF. The rearrangement links TRBV11-2 to TRBJ1-2; TRBD1 matches at 9 bases. The V and J ends lost 5 bases and 4 bases, in that order; junction bases with no gene match: 8. The germline V gene has CDR1 SGHAT and CDR2 FQNNGV. The CDR3 extends over 15 amino acids.

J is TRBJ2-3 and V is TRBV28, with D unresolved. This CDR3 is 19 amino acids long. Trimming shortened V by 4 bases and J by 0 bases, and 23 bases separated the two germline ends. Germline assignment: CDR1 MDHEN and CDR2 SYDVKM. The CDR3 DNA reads TGTGCCAGCAGTTCCCCTCGAGGAAGCGACGTCATTAGCACAGATACGCAGTATTTT. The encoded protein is CASSSPRGSDVISTDTQYF.

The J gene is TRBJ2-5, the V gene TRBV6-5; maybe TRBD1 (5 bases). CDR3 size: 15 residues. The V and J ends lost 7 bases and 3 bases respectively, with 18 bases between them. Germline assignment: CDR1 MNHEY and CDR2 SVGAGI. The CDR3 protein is CASNQGQILKETQYF. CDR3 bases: TGTGCCAGCAACCAGGGTCAGATTTTAAAAGAGACCCAGTACTTC.

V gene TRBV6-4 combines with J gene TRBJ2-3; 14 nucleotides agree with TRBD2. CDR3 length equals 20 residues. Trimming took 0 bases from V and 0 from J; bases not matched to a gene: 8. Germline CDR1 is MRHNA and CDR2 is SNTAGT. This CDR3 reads CASSDSLPTSGGVSTDTQYF. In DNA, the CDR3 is TGTGCCAGCAGTGACTCCCTTCCGACTAGCGGGGGGGTAAGCACAGATACGCAGTATTTT.

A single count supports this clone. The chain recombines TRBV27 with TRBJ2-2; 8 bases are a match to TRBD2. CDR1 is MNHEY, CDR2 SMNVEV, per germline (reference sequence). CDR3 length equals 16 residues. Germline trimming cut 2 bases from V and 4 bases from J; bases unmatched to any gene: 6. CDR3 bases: TGTGCCAGCAGTTTAGGCGGGGGGAGCGGCACCGGGGAGCTGTTTTTT. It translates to CASSLGGGSGTGELFF.

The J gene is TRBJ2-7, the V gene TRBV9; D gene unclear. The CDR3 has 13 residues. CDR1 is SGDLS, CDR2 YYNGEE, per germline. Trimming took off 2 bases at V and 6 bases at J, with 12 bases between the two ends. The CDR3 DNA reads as TGTGCCAGCAGCGTGGTCATTCACGGCGAGCAGTACTTC. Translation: CASSVVIHGEQYF.

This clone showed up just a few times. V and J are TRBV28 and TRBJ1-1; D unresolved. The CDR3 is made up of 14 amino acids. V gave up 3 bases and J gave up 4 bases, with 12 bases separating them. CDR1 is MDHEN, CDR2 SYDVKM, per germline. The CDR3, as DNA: TGTGCCAGCAGTTTGAGGAGATTGATCACTGAAGCTTTCTTT. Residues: CASSLRRLITEAFF.

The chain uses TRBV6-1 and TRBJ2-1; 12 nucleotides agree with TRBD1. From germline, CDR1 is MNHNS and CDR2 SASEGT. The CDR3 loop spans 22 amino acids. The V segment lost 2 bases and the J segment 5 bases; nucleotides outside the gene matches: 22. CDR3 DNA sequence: TGTGCCAGCAGTGAATGGGAGGGGACAGGGGGCTGGGTAGGCCCCACCGACAATGAGCAGTTCTTC. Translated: CASSEWEGTGGWVGPTDNEQFF.

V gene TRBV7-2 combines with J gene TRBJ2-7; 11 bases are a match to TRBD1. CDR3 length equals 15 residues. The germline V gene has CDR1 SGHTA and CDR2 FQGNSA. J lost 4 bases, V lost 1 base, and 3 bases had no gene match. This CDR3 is CASSLGTGGFYEQYF. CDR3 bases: TGTGCCAGCAGCTTAGGGACAGGGGGCTTTTACGAGCAGTACTTC.

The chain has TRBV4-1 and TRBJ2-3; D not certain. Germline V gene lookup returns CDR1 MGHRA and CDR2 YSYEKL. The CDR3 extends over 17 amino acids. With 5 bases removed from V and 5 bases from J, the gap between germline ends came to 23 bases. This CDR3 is CASSSSYMSHDIDTQYF. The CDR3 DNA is TGCGCCAGCAGCTCGTCCTATATGTCACACGACATAGATACGCAGTATTTT.

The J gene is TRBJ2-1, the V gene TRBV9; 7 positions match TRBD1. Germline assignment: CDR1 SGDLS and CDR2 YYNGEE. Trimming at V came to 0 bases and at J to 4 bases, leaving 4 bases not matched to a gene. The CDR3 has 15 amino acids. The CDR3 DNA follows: TGTGCCAGCAGCGTAGAAGGGACAGTATACAATGAGCAGTTCTTC. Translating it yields CASSVEGTVYNEQFF.

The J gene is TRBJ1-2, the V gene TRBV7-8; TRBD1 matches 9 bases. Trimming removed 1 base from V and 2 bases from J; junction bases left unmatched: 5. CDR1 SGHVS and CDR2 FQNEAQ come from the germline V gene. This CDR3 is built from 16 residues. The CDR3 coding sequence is TGTGCCAGCAGCTTAGGAAACAGGGGGCTAAACTATGGCTACACCTTC. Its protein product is CASSLGNRGLNYGYTF.

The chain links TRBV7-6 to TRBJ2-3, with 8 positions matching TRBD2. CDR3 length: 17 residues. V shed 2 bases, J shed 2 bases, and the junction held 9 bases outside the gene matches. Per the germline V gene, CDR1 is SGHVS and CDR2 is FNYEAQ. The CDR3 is CASSLTLAGPITDTQYF. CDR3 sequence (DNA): TGTGCCAGCAGCTTAACCTTAGCGGGACCCATCACAGATACGCAGTATTTT.

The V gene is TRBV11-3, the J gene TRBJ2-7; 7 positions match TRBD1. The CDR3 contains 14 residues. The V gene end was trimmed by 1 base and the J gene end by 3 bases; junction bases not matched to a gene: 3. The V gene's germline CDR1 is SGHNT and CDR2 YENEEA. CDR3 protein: CASSLGPGGYEQYF. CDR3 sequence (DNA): TGTGCCAGCAGCTTAGGACCAGGGGGCTACGAGCAGTACTTC. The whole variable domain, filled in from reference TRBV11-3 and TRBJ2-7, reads EAGVVQSPRYKIIEKKQPVAFWCNPISGHNTLYWYLQNLGQGPELLIRYENEEAVDDSQLPKDRFSAERLKGVDSTLKIQPAELGDSAVYLCASSLGPGGYEQYFGPGTRLTVT.

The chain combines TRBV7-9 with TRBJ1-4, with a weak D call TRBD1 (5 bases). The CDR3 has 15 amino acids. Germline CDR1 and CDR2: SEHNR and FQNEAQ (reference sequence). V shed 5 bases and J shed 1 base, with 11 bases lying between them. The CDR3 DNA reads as TGTGCCAGCAGCGCGGGACTGCTAACTAATGAAAAACTGTTTTTT. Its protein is CASSAGLLTNEKLFF. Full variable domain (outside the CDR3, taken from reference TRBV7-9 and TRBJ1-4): DTGVSQNPRHKITKRGQNVTFRCDPISEHNRLYWYRQTLGQGPEFLTYFQNEAQLEKSRLLSDRFSAERPKGSFSTLEIQRTEQGDSAMYLCASSAGLLTNEKLFFGSGTQLSVL.

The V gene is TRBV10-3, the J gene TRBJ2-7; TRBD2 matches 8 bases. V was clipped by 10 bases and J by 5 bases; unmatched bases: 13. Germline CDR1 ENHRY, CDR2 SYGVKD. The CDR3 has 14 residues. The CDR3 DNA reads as TGTGCCACCCGGGAGGGGTTCTCTTATGACGAGCAGTACTTC. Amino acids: CATREGFSYDEQYF.

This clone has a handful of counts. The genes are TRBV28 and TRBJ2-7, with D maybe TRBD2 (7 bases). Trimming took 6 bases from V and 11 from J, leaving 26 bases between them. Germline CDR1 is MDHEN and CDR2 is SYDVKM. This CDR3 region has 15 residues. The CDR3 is CASRPGTGFVGGEYF. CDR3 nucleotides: TGTGCCAGCAGGCCAGGAACAGGCTTCGTAGGGGGGGAGTACTTC.